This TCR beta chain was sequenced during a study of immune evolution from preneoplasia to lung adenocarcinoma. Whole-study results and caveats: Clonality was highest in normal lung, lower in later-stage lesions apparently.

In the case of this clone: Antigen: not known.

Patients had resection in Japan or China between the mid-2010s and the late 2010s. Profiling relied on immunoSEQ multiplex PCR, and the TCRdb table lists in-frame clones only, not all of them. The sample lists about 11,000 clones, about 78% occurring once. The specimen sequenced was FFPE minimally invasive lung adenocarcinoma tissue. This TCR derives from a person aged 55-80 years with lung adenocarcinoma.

This chain's CDR3 is CASSLAHNQPQHF. The DNA for the CDR3 is TGTGCCAGCAGCTTAGCCCACAATCAGCCCCAGCATTTT. The V gene is TRBV7-6, the J gene TRBJ1-5; no reliable D call. Germline V gives CDR1 SGHVS, CDR2 FNYEAQ. Trimming removed 0 bases at V and 3 bases at J, with 3 bases between. There are 13 residues in the CDR3.